Included here is one T cell receptor beta chain sequence, with context. What this receptor recognizes is not known. Base qualities are not provided; no much larger clone lies one nucleotide away. The donors were healthy, HIV-negative adults with no recently reported acute infections or vaccinations. Every donor was a Caucasian adult residing in Nashville, Tennessee, USA. In the unsorted samples, roughly 90 million PBMCs were counted, and genomic DNA was extracted using the QIAamp DNA Blood Mini kit. Blood was collected by leukapheresis, and PBMCs were isolated by Ficoll-Histopaque density gradient centrifugation and then cryopreserved in liquid nitrogen vapor phase. The data are from a study of shared clonotypes between healthy human individuals (dated by TCRdb to the early 2020s). For context, the study as a whole: The cohort included a few men and a couple of women between 18 and 49 years of age. Each donor's leukapheresis produced roughly between about 0.8 and 10 billion PBMCs. To estimate repertoire size and how much clonotypes are shared between individuals, the study performed deep sequencing of blood TCR repertoires from 4 to 6 healthy adults. To increase sequencing depth and limit assay-specific biases, TCR repertoire library preparation and sequencing were carried out by different laboratories using diverse techniques. The investigation overall reported the following: Pairwise subsampling led to the expectation that sequencing depth would affect the degree of clonotype sharing among donors. Sampling was restricted to blood, and TCR repertoires in tissues likely differ from the TCR repertoires found in blood. Because the study included only a small number of donors, the genetic and exposure-history diversity represented was limited.

TCR CDR3 regions were amplified from genomic DNA by multiplex PCR using the deep immunoSEQ assay. Extracted genomic DNA from each cell subset was spread evenly across all wells of several immunoSEQ 96-well plates, with each plate serving as a replicate. For unsorted PBMC, about 270 ng of genomic DNA, equivalent to around 30,000 T cell genomes, went into each replicate PCR. Ten immunoSEQ deep assay plates were used to sequence unsorted PBMC genomic DNA. The purified libraries were quantified using a Qubit 3.0 fluorometer, sized with a Bioanalyzer 2100, and then quantified again using the KAPA Library Quantification kit. Every immunoSEQ 96-well plate was sequenced on a dedicated single-read 150-cycle Illumina NextSeq 550 flow cell. In the source study's methods: Because the immunoSEQ output included only junctional sequences and no quality scores, the filtering could not be the same as the filtering used for full-length reads. To assign V/J genes and CDR3, sequences were annotated using PyIR, a Python wrapper for IgBLAST v1.9, with IMGT germline references. Reads with weak V/J assignments (E-value above 1e-6), missing CDR3, stop codons, out-of-frame junctions, or ambiguous translated residues were removed. V3J clonotypes were defined as sequences sharing an identical inferred V gene, J gene, and CDR3 amino acid sequence. To compute the percentage overlap between repertoires, the number of shared unique clonotypes was divided by the size of the smaller repertoire. Richness of each repertoire was evaluated using RTK rarefaction, the Chao1 estimator, and Recon v2.1 estimates of unobserved clonotypes. TCRdb obtained this table from immuneACCESS and retained in-frame rearrangements with V and J assigned. These tables miss some clones; where compared with another copy, unresolved V genes account for less than half of the shortfall, and the remainder is unexplained. V, J and clone size derive from that table, while D and trimming were established from the DNA sequence. The sample has a few hundred thousand clones on record, around 78% of them singletons. The top ten hold around 11% of the sample.

The CDR3 sequence holds 12 residues, the cysteine and phenylalanine included. Of all the DNA, just the CDR3 is kept, 36 bases in frame from base 1. The CDR1 and CDR2 encoded by the germline V gene are SQVTM and ANQGSEA. The germline V end is reduced by 4 bases and the J end by 2 bases; junction bases left unmatched: 2. The rearrangement joined TRBV29-1 to TRBJ2-7; 7 bases in between match TRBD1. The sequenced sample was PBMCs. The clonotype comes from a middle-aged woman in good health. Some clones in this sample may be carry-over from other donors' samples. The CDR3 protein sequence reads: CSVGDSAYEQYF. The DNA reads TGCAGCGTTGGGGACAGCGCCTACGAGCAGTACTTC.